This TCR beta chain is from a study of OX40 agonist ivuxolimab in advanced cancers. Study-wide background: Checkpoint inhibitors had been given previously to roughly 40% of patients. General study points: Partial responders at 0.1-3.0 mg/kg showed near-lowest clonal expansion. There were also nonresponders showing low normalized T-cell clonal expansion.

Method: immunoSEQ multiplex PCR; TCRdb's copy keeps in-frame clones and lacks some. The sample records about 60,000 clones, 85% to 95% being singletons. A word on this clone: No antigen is known for it.

The source of this sequence is an adult with an advanced solid tumor such as melanoma, head and neck, liver or kidney cancer. The sequenced sample was CD4+ or CD8+ T cells sorted from blood, obtained in a trial of the OX40 agonist ivuxolimab.

For the CDR3, the DNA is TGTGCCAGCAGCCTAGCGGGAGCTCCAGATACGCAGTATTTT. This codes for CASSLAGAPDTQYF. The chain employs TRBV11-3 and TRBJ2-3; TRBD2 matches at 10 bases. This CDR3 has 14 residues. Germline loops: CDR1 SGHNT, CDR2 YENEEA. The V and J ends lost 5 bases and 4 bases, in that order; junction bases with no gene match: 3.